The clone carrying this T cell receptor beta chain was counted a few times. Antigen unknown. The sample is drawn from a study of blood T cells in healthy people across ages. Study-level points and caveats: It was not known whether donors were CMV positive (a possible confounder of expanded clonotype changes).

With a J-beta primer mix and a sample-barcoded 5' primer, a second PCR ran 7 to 11 cycles. All samples yielded 2.5 million or more CDR3-containing paired-end reads. TCRdb fed the 5' RACE reads into MiXCR, producing one record per CDR3 protein. This sample has over 600,000 distinct CDR3 sequences; under 25% occur once, and the top ten carry under 4%. V lost 0 bases to trimming and J lost 7 bases, with 10 bases between them. Germline V gene sequence: CDR1 SGDLS, CDR2 YYNGEE. This CDR3 is built from 13 residues. The chain couples TRBV9 to TRBJ1-2, with D possibly being TRBD1 (5 bases). The sample was blood. This clonotype originated in an older man in good health. Here the CDR3 reads CASSVEGIGGYTF. Here the CDR3 DNA reads TGTGCCAGCAGCGTAGAGGGGATTGGTGGCTACACCTTC.